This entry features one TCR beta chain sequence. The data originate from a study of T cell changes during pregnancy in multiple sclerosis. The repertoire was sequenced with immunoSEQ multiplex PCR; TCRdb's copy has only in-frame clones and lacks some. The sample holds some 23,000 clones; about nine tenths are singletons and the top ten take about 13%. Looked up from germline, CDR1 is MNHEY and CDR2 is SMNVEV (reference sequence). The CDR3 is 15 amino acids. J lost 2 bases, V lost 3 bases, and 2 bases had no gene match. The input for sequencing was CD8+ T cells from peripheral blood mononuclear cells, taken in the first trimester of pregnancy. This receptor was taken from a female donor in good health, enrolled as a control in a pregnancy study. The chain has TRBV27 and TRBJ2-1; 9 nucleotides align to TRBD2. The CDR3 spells CASSLAGGPYNEQFF. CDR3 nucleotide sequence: TGTGCCAGCAGTTTGGCGGGGGGGCCCTACAATGAGCAGTTCTTC.